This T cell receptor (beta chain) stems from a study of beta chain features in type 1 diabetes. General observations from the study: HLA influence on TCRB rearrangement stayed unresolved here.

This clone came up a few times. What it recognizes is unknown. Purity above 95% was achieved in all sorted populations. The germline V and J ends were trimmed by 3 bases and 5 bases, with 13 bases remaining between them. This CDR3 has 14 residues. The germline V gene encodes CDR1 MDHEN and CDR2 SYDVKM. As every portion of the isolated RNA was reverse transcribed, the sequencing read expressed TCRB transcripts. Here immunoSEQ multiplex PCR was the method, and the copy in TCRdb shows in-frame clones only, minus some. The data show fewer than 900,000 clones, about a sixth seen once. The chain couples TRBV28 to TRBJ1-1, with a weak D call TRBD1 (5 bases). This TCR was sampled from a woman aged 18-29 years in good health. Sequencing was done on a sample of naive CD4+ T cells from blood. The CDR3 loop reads CASSFGGRRTEAFF. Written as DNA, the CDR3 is TGTGCCAGCAGTTTTGGGGGAAGGAGAACTGAAGCTTTCTTT. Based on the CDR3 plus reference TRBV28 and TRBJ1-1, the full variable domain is DVKVTQSSRYLVKRTGEKVFLECVQDMDHENMFWYRQDPGLGLRLIYFSYDVKMKEKGDIPEGYSVSREKKERFSLILESASTNQTSMYLCASSFGGRRTEAFFGQGTRLTVV.